This TCR beta chain was sequenced during a study of long-term antiretroviral therapy in people with HIV. The study drew at least one pre-ART and at least two post-ART PBMC samples from every donor. The run of the v3.0 immunoSEQ assay was at survey level. Per-sample targets for sequencing were roughly 40,000-55,000 T-cell genomes. Only in-frame clones appear in the TCRdb table, and some are missing; sequencing was by immunoSEQ multiplex PCR. The sample carries some 33,000 clones, almost 85% recorded once. This clone was seen once. CDR3 length equals 19 residues. Germline CDR1 reads SGHKS; CDR2 reads YYEKEE (reference sequence). The V end was cut by 2 bases, the J end by 2 bases, with 23 bases between.

The sequence was obtained from a man younger than 30 with HIV. This sequence joins TRBV5-5 and TRBJ1-3; D gene ambiguous. Sequences were derived from unsorted PBMCs, sampled 0.6 years after starting antiretroviral therapy. CDR3 amino acids: CASSFPRPEHRTTGNTIYF. In DNA form, the CDR3 reads TGTGCCAGCAGCTTTCCCAGACCTGAACATAGGACCACTGGAAACACCATATATTTT.